The clone carrying this T cell receptor (beta chain) was counted many times. What it recognizes is unknown. The CDR3 consists of 15 residues. These data are taken from a study of CD8 T cells in ankylosing spondylitis. Quantitative molecular-barcoded 5'-RACE generated the TCR beta libraries. MiXCR, run by TCRdb on the 5' RACE reads, gives a single entry per CDR3 protein. The data contain over 700,000 distinct CDR3 sequences, around a fifth of them singletons. Whole-study findings and limits: The authors found the disease-linked clones to be CD8+ and relatively rare in peripheral blood. Earlier reports found some motif variants in synovial fluid and blood in reactive arthritis. Researchers reportedly found disease-linked clones significantly enriched in matched ankylosing spondylitis synovial fluid. It appeared that ankylosing spondylitis blood was characterized by a TCR beta motif of seven or eight highly homologous variants.

The J gene is TRBJ2-4, the V gene TRBV21-1; TRBD1 is taken as the D call from the table, unchecked against the DNA. TRBV21-1 is marked as a pseudogene. Material for sequencing was blood, either unsorted or a sorted T cell fraction (not recorded which). This sequence originates from a male donor with ankylosing spondylitis. The CDR3 coding sequence is TGTGCCAGCAGCAAAGTAGGACAGGCGGGGAACATTCAGTACTTC. This sequence encodes CASSKVGQAGNIQYF.